Listed below are T cell receptor beta chains from one sample, sequenced in a study of T-cell reconstitution after alpha-beta-depleted transplantation in children. Each CDR3 protein is one row after TCRdb ran MiXCR on the PCR reads. The table records over 200,000 distinct CDR3 sequences, around 8.4% of them present only once. This specimen was PBMCs, mostly from graft donor cells, taken 360 days after TCRalphabeta/CD19-depleted stem cell transplant. All receptors come from a male patient between 2 and 10 years old who had a stem cell transplant for acute myeloid leukemia, so the T cells may come from the graft donor. The CDR3 runs from the conserved cysteine through the conserved F or W.

V gene	J gene	CDR3 protein
TRBV3-1	TRBJ2-1	CASSHLSGSSGNEQFF
TRBV4-3	TRBJ1-2	CASSQAPSGVGGYTF
TRBV3-1	TRBJ1-3	CASSRRAPGSGNTIYF
TRBV7-2	TRBJ2-2	CASSLDGSNTGELFF
TRBV7-3	TRBJ2-7	CASSLGPGPSYEQYF
TRBV20-1	TRBJ1-2	CSAISPSNYGYTF
TRBV18	TRBJ2-7	CASSPSRQGDYEQYF
TRBV18	TRBJ2-1	CASSPPLHRGRVNEQFF
TRBV25-1	TRBJ2-7	CASSAGIEQYF
TRBV27	TRBJ2-1	CASNTGGRSYNEQFF
TRBV7-2	TRBJ2-7	CASSLPSPILAGRTYEQYF
TRBV20-1	TRBJ1-2	CSARDLDNYGYTF
TRBV5-1	TRBJ2-1	CASSLITSGTYNEQFF
TRBV20-1	TRBJ2-3	CSASDTSGGLLLRDTQYF
TRBV21-1	TRBJ2-1	CASSPSSPGRNEQFF
TRBV7-3	TRBJ2-3	CASSLTQDTDTQYF
TRBV20-1	TRBJ2-5	CSARAYQGQGMETQYF
TRBV3-1	TRBJ1-5	CASSKQGISNQPQHF